This is a list of T cell receptor beta chains from one sample in a study of Tregs in tolerant kidney transplant recipients. Profiled with immunoSEQ multiplex PCR; TCRdb holds only in-frame clones, not every one. Of approximately 47,000 clones in the sample, approximately 89% were seen once. This material consisted of CD8+ T cells from blood (PBMCs), taken 12 months after the transplant. The receptor set was obtained from a human patient who received a combined kidney and bone marrow transplant. A share of the T cells may be of graft donor origin. Both conserved end residues are part of each CDR3. A D gene is named only where the DNA matches it firmly. Some rows have no size entry. The others give once, few or many, or a class for an expanded clone.

V gene,J gene,clone size,D gene,CDR3 protein,CDR3 DNA
TRBV15,TRBJ2-1,.,.,CATSREGATNEQFF,TGTGCCACCAGCAGAGAGGGGGCGACCAATGAGCAGTTCTTC
TRBV27,TRBJ2-7,.,.,CASRSGTTSYEQYF,TGTGCCAGCAGATCCGGGACAACTAGTTACGAGCAGTACTTC
TRBV6-4,TRBJ1-2,.,.,CASSFEGGALPSHTF,TGTGCCAGCAGTTTCGAAGGGGGGGCTCTCCCTTCACACACCTTC
TRBV6-7,TRBJ2-1,.,.,CASSFIRDTGVLAEVYNEQFF,TGTGCCAGCAGTTTTATACGGGACACGGGAGTTCTAGCGGAGGTCTACAATGAGCAGTTCTTC
TRBV7-6,TRBJ1-1,.,.,CASSSPPVNTEAFF,TGTGCCAGCAGCTCCCCCCCCGTGAACACTGAAGCTTTCTTT
TRBV7-8,TRBJ1-1,.,TRBD1,CASSFPVLDTGDTEAFF,TGTGCCAGCAGCTTCCCCGTATTAGACACAGGGGACACTGAAGCTTTCTTT
TRBV18,TRBJ2-5,.,TRBD1,CASSRRDRGLPGDQYF,TGTGCCAGCTCTCGGAGGGACAGGGGGCTCCCCGGTGACCAGTACTTC
TRBV13,TRBJ2-4,.,.,CASSLGSRNIQYF,TGTGCCAGCAGCTTAGGCAGCAGGAACATTCAGTACTTC
TRBV9,TRBJ2-3,.,.,CASSVKGLGGAATDTQYF,TGTGCCAGCAGCGTAAAAGGTCTCGGAGGGGCCGCTACAGATACGCAGTATTTT
TRBV2,TRBJ2-5,.,.,CASSEAGAFRDF,TGTGCCAGCAGTGAAGCGGGGGCTTTTCGAGACTTC
TRBV4-1,TRBJ1-5,.,TRBD1,CASSPGGHSNQPQHF,TGCGCCAGCAGCCCAGGGGGGCATAGCAATCAGCCCCAGCATTTT
TRBV19,TRBJ1-5,.,.,CASSLANYQPQHF,TGTGCCAGTAGCCTCGCCAACTATCAGCCCCAGCATTTT
TRBV11-2,TRBJ2-5,.,.,CASRDPGWAETQYF,TGTGCCAGCAGGGACCCAGGGTGGGCGGAGACCCAGTACTTC
TRBV29-1,TRBJ2-7,.,TRBD1,CSVAGGQGVYEQYF,TGCAGCGTTGCGGGGGGACAGGGGGTTTACGAGCAGTACTTC
TRBV27,TRBJ2-7,once,.,CASTTRTVTFFYEQYF,TGTGCCAGCACCACTAGGACAGTAACTTTCTTCTACGAGCAGTACTTC
TRBV2,TRBJ2-2,.,TRBD1,CASRGQGEIGTGELFF,TGTGCCAGCAGGGGACAGGGGGAAATTGGGACCGGGGAGCTGTTTTTT
TRBV7-9,TRBJ2-7,.,TRBD2,CASSPDFGRTYEQYF,TGTGCCAGCAGCCCCGATTTCGGGAGGACCTACGAGCAGTACTTC
TRBV7-9,TRBJ2-1,.,TRBD2,CAGQPRVLAGGPNNEQFF,TGTGCCGGCCAACCGAGGGTCTTAGCGGGGGGGCCAAACAATGAGCAGTTCTTC
TRBV19,TRBJ2-7,.,.,CASKVTSAGAGEQYF,TGTGCCAGTAAGGTTACATCCGCGGGGGCTGGTGAGCAGTACTTC
TRBV29-1,TRBJ2-7,.,.,CSVGKTGLGYEQYF,TGCAGCGTTGGAAAAACAGGGCTAGGTTACGAGCAGTACTTC
TRBV5-4,TRBJ1-2,.,.,CASSLDQGLYGYTF,TGTGCCAGCAGCTTGGACCAGGGTCTCTATGGCTACACCTTC
TRBV4-2,TRBJ1-6,.,.,CASSQGEPPLSPLHF,TGTGCCAGCAGCCAAGGGGAGCCTCCGCTATCCCCCCTCCACTTT
TRBV4-3,TRBJ2-3,.,.,CASSPFWPSTDTQYF,TGCGCCAGCAGCCCGTTTTGGCCCAGCACAGATACGCAGTATTTT
TRBV13,TRBJ2-1,.,TRBD2,CASSLAGTSPNEQFF,TGTGCCAGCAGCTTAGCCGGGACTAGCCCTAATGAGCAGTTCTTC
TRBV13,TRBJ1-2,once,TRBD1,CASSLRTGWRYGYTF,TGTGCCAGCAGCCTTCGGACAGGGTGGAGGTATGGCTACACCTTC
TRBV5-4,TRBJ1-1,.,TRBD1,CASSLGDRGLNTEAFF,TGTGCCAGCAGCTTGGGGGACAGGGGGTTGAACACTGAAGCTTTCTTT
TRBV25-1,TRBJ2-5,.,TRBD1,CASRPPGTGGQETQYF,TGTGCCAGCAGACCCCCGGGGACAGGGGGGCAAGAGACCCAGTACTTC